This TCR beta chain was profiled in a study of T cell responses to AZD1222 COVID-19 vaccine (TCRdb year 2021). Notes on the research overall: A total of 233 trial participants underwent TCR sequencing, of whom 200 to 220 had received two doses of AZD1222 and around 26 had received two doses of the MenACWY control vaccine. Trial participants were enrolled into age subgroups of 18-55, 56-69 and 70-plus years, which contained about 150, 27 and 61 TCR-sequenced participants, respectively. Broader findings and caveats from the paper: Because no day 14 peak-response samples were available, repertoires were characterized only after the peak T cell response. CD4 TCRs associated with the vaccine covered the entire spike protein, and the dominant responses were in regions 160-218 and 743-854. Nearly half of unique spike-specific TCRs reportedly recognized epitopes outside regions mutated in the B.1.351 and B.1.1.7 variants. Conclusions about previously exposed vaccinees are limited, since just 6 or 7 AZD1222 recipients were seropositive for SARS-CoV-2 at baseline. A significant rise in spike-specific TCR breadth and depth was observed after two AZD1222 doses relative to day 0 and relative to MenACWY recipients. Participants were mostly white British and included more females than males, and it was suggested by the authors that clonal diversity may have been underestimated. In the small 56-69-year group, the increase in depth fell short of significance, most likely because of low power.

As for this clone: Which antigen it targets is not known. No much larger clone exists at a distance of one base, and base qualities are not known.

The meaning of the sample's time point label: about 28 days (+/-7) after the second vaccine dose. AZD1222 recipients given second doses at about 4 weeks or at about 12 weeks were pooled, since spike-specific TCR depth and breadth were not found to differ between the two schedules. Samples from vaccinated people were obtained from the UK trials COV001 and COV002, which included a single-blind randomized controlled phase 2/3 trial of AZD1222 (ChAdOx1 nCoV-19) in healthy adults. Trial participant PBMC samples were collected at day 0 and day 28 after the second dose for TCRbeta chain sequencing. The CDR3 regions of human TCRbeta chains were subjected to immunosequencing. In the original analysis: Repertoire TCRs were matched against a reference library of SARS-CoV-2-specific TCRs generated with the MIRA antigen-specificity platform. Breadth was defined as the fraction of unique TCRs that were SARS-CoV-2-associated, and depth was defined as the fraction of total T cells that were SARS-CoV-2-associated. Using the MIRA data, each spike-specific TCR was assigned both to the spike region to which the TCR was reactive and to a CD4 or CD8 class. Log10-transformed breadth and depth values were compared by one-way ANOVA with Sidak's multiple comparisons tests. The clones in this table, taken by TCRdb from immuneACCESS, are in-frame only. Not every clone is retained; where verified, under half of the shortfall comes from an unresolved V gene, and the cause of the rest is unknown. The V and J calls and clone size are taken from that table; D and trimming were inferred from the DNA. A total of 110,000 to 150,000 clones appear in this sample, around 90% of them only once. 1.9% of the sample belongs to the ten largest clones.

The CDR3, from cysteine to phenylalanine, totals 14 residues. This entry keeps only the CDR3 DNA: 42 bases, framed from base 1. V and J are trimmed by 6 bases and 5 bases, and the gene matches miss 5 bases of the junction. For CDR1 and CDR2, the germline V gene lists MNHEY and SVGAGI. This material consisted of peripheral blood, taken 28 days after the second AZD1222 dose. The chain links TRBV6-5 with TRBJ2-2; TRBD1 aligns with 8 central bases. This TCR came from an adult who received the AZD1222 COVID-19 vaccine. This receptor has the CDR3 CASRDRGWTGELFF. The nucleotide sequence is given as TGTGCCAGCAGAGACAGGGGTTGGACCGGGGAGCTGTTTTTT.